The entry below gives a single T cell receptor (beta chain) sequence along with its context. As yet, its antigen is unknown. PCR was performed using 60 Vbeta and 13 Jbeta primers. Sequencing was performed with immunoSEQ multiplex PCR; in TCRdb, only in-frame clones are kept and a portion is missing. The sample has approximately 220,000 clones; around 80% are singletons. Germline V gives CDR1 SEHNR, CDR2 FQNEAQ (reference sequence). This CDR3 is built from 15 residues. V gave up 7 bases and J gave up 3 bases; unmatched junction bases: 10. The data derive from a study of cytomegalovirus exposure and HLA in healthy donors. Turning to the study itself: Counted in an early data release were tens of millions of unique TCRs from HLA-typed donors.

Each donor's status was that of a healthy bone marrow donor. Whole-study results and caveats: Researchers counted roughly 150 TCR beta chains as cytomegalovirus-associated. A few CMV-associated chains were confirmed in vitro to be specific for CMV antigens.

This rearrangement joins TRBV7-9 to TRBJ2-3; 7 positions match TRBD1. This clonotype originated in a boy younger than 10 in good health and CMV-seronegative. Sequences were obtained from PBMCs. The CDR3 sequence is CASINRDRPTDTQYF. The CDR3 DNA sequence: TGTGCCAGCATAAACCGGGACAGACCTACAGATACGCAGTATTTT.